This paragraph covers one T cell receptor beta chain sequence. Antigen specificity is unknown. This entry comes from a study of cytomegalovirus exposure and HLA in healthy donors. The CDR3 loop spans 14 amino acids. Unmatched junction bases numbered 7, after V lost 2 bases and J lost 8 bases. The V gene's germline CDR1 is KGHSH and CDR2 LQKENI. Study-wide results and caveats: Altogether, around 160 TCR beta chains were recorded as cytomegalovirus-associated.

A multiplex PCR was run with 60 Vbeta primers and 13 Jbeta primers. Assay used: immunoSEQ multiplex PCR; TCRdb lists only in-frame clones, some missing. The sample contains approximately 80,000 clones, 70% to 85% of which appear only once. Nominally healthy donors were sampled, though unrecorded immune exposures were likely. Sequencing was done on a sample of PBMCs. The receptor's source is a man aged 30 to 39 in good health and CMV-seropositive. The chain uses TRBV18 and TRBJ2-7, with TRBD2 matching 9 bases. As DNA, the CDR3 is TGTGCCAGCTCACCAGGCGGGAGGGCCGGAAAGCAGTACTTC. Translating gives CASSPGGRAGKQYF.